This T cell receptor (beta chain) was found in a study of cytomegalovirus exposure and HLA in healthy donors. Study-wide findings and caveats: It has been reported that TCR beta sequences accurately predicted the HLA-A and HLA-B alleles of most subjects.

Per germline, CDR1 SGDLS and CDR2 YYNGEE. The CDR3 has 17 amino acids. The V and J ends lost 2 bases and 0 bases respectively, with 12 bases between them. It was with 60 Vbeta and 13 Jbeta primers that the PCR ran. How the authors handled the data: A later analysis counted approximately 88 million unique TCR beta chains, 10 million to 12 million shared. This table comes from immunoSEQ multiplex PCR, and its TCRdb copy is limited to in-frame clones, with some not included. From that table come the V and J calls and clone size; the DNA was used to work out D and trimming. The sample includes about 160,000 clones, roughly 80% of them seen just once. Details on this clone: As yet, its antigen is unknown.

The rearrangement links TRBV9 to TRBJ2-6; no reliable D call. This clonotype originated in a man between 18 and 35 years old in good health and CMV-seronegative. The specimen sequenced was PBMCs. The CDR3 loop is CASSVSPESSGANVLTF. CDR3 bases: TGTGCCAGCAGCGTCAGCCCGGAGAGCTCTGGGGCCAACGTCCTGACTTTC. Full variable domain (missing parts from reference TRBV9 and TRBJ2-6): DSGVTQTPKHLITATGQRVTLRCSPRSGDLSVYWYQQSLDQGLQFLIQYYNGEERAKGNILERFSAQQFPDLHSELNLSSLELGDSALYFCASSVSPESSGANVLTFGAGSRLTVL.